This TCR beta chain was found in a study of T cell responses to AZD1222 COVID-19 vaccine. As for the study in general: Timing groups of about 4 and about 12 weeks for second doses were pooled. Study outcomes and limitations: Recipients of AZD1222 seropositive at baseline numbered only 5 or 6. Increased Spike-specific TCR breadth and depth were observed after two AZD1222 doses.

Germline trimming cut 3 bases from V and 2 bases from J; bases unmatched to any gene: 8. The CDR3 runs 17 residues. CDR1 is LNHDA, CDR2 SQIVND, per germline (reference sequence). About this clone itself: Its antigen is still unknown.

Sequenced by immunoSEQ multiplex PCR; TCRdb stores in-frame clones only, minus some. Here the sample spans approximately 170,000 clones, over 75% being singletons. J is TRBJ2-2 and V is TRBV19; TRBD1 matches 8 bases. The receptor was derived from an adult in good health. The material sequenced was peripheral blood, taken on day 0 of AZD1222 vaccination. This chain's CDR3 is CASSISPGQVNTGELFF. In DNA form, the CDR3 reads TGTGCCAGTAGTATTTCCCCGGGACAGGTTAACACCGGGGAGCTGTTTTTT.